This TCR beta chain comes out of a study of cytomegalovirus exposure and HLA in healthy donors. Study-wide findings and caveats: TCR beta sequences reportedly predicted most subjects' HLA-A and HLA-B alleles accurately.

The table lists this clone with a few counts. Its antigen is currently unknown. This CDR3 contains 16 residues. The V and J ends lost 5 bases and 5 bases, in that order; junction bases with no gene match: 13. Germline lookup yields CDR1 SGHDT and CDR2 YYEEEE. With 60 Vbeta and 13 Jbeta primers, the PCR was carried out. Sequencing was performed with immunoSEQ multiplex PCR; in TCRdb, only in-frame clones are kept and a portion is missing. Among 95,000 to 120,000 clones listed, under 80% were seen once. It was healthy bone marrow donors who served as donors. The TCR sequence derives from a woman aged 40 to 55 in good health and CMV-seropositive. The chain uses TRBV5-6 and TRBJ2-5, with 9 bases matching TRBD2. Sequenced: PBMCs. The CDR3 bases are TGTGCCAGCAGTCCCCTAGCGGGGAGGGCGAGGGAGACCCAGTACTTC. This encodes CASSPLAGRARETQYF.